This T cell receptor beta chain was sequenced for a study of type 1 and type 2 diabetes patients. PCR was run on genomic DNA. The TCR beta CDR3 region was amplified using 30 forward and 13 reverse primers. MiXCR, applied by TCRdb to the multiplex PCR reads, yields one record per CDR3 protein. The table lists more than 250,000 distinct CDR3 sequences, around 47% of them singletons, with roughly 15% in the top ten. CDR3 length: 11 amino acids. In germline, CDR1 is SGHTA, CDR2 FQGNSA. V was cut by 5 bases and J by 6 bases, with 4 bases left in between. The sequence derives from a young man with type 2 diabetes. The source material was peripheral blood mononuclear cells (PBMCs). This chain joins TRBV7-2 and TRBJ2-2; D unresolved. The CDR3 region has the DNA TGTGCCAGCAGCATGCCCGGGGAGCTGTTTTTT. Encoded protein: CASSMPGELFF. Using reference TRBV7-2 and TRBJ2-2 for the parts outside the CDR3, the full variable domain is GAGVSQSPSNKVTEKGKDVELRCDPISGHTALYWYRQSLGQGLEFLIYFQGNSAPDKSGLPSDRFSAERTGGSVSTLTIQRTQQEDSAVYLCASSMPGELFFGEGSRLTVL.